This entry features one T cell receptor beta chain sequence. The source of the sample is a study of OX40 agonist ivuxolimab in advanced cancers. Overall study: As their treatment, patients were administered ivuxolimab, an agonistic anti-OX40 (CD134) antibody.

TCRdb's table, derived via immunoSEQ multiplex PCR, lists solely in-frame clones and lacks some. Among about 90,000 clones listed, 75% to 90% were seen once. The germline V gene has CDR1 PRHDT and CDR2 FYEKMQ (reference sequence). Trimming removed 5 bases at V and 1 base at J, with 17 bases between. This CDR3 spans 16 amino acids. The J gene is TRBJ2-5, the V gene TRBV13; either TRBD1 or TRBD2 may supply D (6 bases each). The source of this sequence is an adult with an advanced solid tumor such as melanoma, head and neck, liver or kidney cancer. The sequenced sample was CD4+ or CD8+ T cells sorted from blood, obtained in a trial of the OX40 agonist ivuxolimab. The CDR3: CASSQGWGASQETQYF. The CDR3 bases are TGTGCCAGCAGCCAGGGTTGGGGGGCCTCCCAAGAGACCCAGTACTTC.